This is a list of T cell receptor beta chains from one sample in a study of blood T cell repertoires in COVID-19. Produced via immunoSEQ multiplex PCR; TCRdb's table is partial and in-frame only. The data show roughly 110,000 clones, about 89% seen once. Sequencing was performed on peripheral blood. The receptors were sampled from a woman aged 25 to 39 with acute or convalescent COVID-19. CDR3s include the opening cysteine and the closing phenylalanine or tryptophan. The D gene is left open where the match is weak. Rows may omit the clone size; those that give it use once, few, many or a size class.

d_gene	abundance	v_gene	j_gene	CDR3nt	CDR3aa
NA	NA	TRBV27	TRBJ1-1	TGTGCCAGCAGTGTGCTAGGGGATCGGAACACTGAAGCTTTCTTT	CASSVLGDRNTEAFF
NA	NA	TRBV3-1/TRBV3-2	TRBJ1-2	TGTGCCAGCAGCCAAGAGTCTCCGGGACACATCTATGGCTACACCTTC	CASSQESPGHIYGYTF
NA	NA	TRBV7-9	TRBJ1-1	TGTGCCAGCAGCCAGGGACAAGGGAACACTGAAGCTTTCTTT	CASSQGQGNTEAFF
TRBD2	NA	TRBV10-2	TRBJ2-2	TGCGCCAGCAGTGAGTCGGCTAGCGGAGAGCTGTTTTTT	CASSESASGELFF
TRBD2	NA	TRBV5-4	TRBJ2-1	TGTGCCAGCAGCAACCAACTAGCGGGGGGTTACAATGAGCAGTTCTTC	CASSNQLAGGYNEQFF
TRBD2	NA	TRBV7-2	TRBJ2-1	TGTGCCAGCAGCTATCAGGGACTAGGCTTCTTC	CASSYQGLGFF
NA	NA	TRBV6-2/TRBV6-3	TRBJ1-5	TGTGCCAGCAGTCGCCACGGATCAGGGGATTCTCGCAATCAGCCCCAGCATTTT	CASSRHGSGDSRNQPQHF
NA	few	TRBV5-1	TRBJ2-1	TGCGCCAGCAGCCAGGACACAACCTACAATGAGCAGTTCTTC	CASSQDTTYNEQFF
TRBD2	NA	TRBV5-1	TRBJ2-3	TGCGCCAGCAGCTTGGAGGGACTAGCGGGGGGAAGGGTGGATACGCAGTATTTT	CASSLEGLAGGRVDTQYF
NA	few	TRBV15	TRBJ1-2	TGTGCCACCAGCAGGGCGGGGGCTGGCTATGGCTACACCTTC	CATSRAGAGYGYTF
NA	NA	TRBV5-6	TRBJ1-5	TGTGCCAGCAGCTTGGGACAGCTCAATCAGCCCCAGCATTTT	CASSLGQLNQPQHF
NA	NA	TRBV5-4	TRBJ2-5	TGTGCCAGCAGCTTGTACTCGGCAGGGACCCAGTACTTC	CASSLYSAGTQYF
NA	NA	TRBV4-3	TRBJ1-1	TGCGCCAGCAGCCAAGATCGGGGGGGGGCTTTCTTT	CASSQDRGGAFF
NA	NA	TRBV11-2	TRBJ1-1	TGTGCCAGCAGCTTATGGGGCCAGGGGCAGATGAACACTGAAGCTTTCTTT	CASSLWGQGQMNTEAFF
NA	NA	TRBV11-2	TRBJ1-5	TGTGCCAGCAGCTTAGTAAATAGCAATCAGCCCCAGCATTTT	CASSLVNSNQPQHF
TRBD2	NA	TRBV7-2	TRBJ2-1	TGTGCCAGCAGCTTAGGGTGGAGCGGGAGAGGGTACAATGAGCAGTTCTTC	CASSLGWSGRGYNEQFF
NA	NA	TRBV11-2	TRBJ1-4	TGTGCCAGCAGCCGTTCACGACGCCGGGATGAAAAACTGTTTTTT	CASSRSRRRDEKLFF
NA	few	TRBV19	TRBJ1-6	TGTGCCAGTAGTTCTTCCAGGGGAAGCTCCTATAATTCACCCCTCCACTTT	CASSSSRGSSYNSPLHF
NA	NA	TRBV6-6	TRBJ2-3	TGTGCCAGCGACGGAGGCACAGATACGCAGTATTTT	CASDGGTDTQYF
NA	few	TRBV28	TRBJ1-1	TGTGCCAGCAGCTTGGTAGCTATGAACACTGAAGCTTTCTTT	CASSLVAMNTEAFF
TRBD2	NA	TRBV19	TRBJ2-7	TGTGCCAGTAGTTATGGACTAGCGGCAGCCTACGAGCAGTACTTC	CASSYGLAAAYEQYF
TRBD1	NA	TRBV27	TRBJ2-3	TGTGCCAGCAGTCGCAGGGACAGGGGCAACACAGATACGCAGTATTTT	CASSRRDRGNTDTQYF
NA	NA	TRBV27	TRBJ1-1	TGTGCCAGCAGTTACAGAACCTACACTGAAGCTTTCTTT	CASSYRTYTEAFF
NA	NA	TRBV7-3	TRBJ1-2	TGTGCCAGCAGCCGGGACAAGAACTATGGCTACACCTTC	CASSRDKNYGYTF
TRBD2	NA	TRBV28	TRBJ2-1	TGTGCCAGCGAGCCCGGGGAAGCGGGACGATACAATGAGCAGTTCTTC	CASEPGEAGRYNEQFF
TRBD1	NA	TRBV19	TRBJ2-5	TGTGCCAGTAGTATAGGAGGACAGGGAGGAGAGACCCAGTACTTC	CASSIGGQGGETQYF
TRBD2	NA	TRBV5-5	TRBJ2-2	TGTGCCAGCAGCCCCCGCCTAGCGGGAGCGAACACCGGGGAGCTGTTTTTT	CASSPRLAGANTGELFF
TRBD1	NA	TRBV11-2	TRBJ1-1	TGTGCCAGCAGCTTGGTACAGGGGCCCGGAATGAACACTGAAGCTTTCTTT	CASSLVQGPGMNTEAFF
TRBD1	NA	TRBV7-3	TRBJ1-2	TGTGCCAGCAGCCCCTCAACGGGACAGGGCGGGGGCTACACCTTC	CASSPSTGQGGGYTF
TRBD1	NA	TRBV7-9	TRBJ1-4	TGTGCCAGCAGCTTATGGACAGGCAATGAAAAACTGTTTTTT	CASSLWTGNEKLFF
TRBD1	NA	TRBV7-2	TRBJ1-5	TGTGCCAGCAGCGTTGACAGGGTCAGCAATCAGCCCCAGCATTTT	CASSVDRVSNQPQHF
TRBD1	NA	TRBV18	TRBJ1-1	TGTGCCAGCTCCCAACAGACAGGGGGCGGGGGTCGTGCTGAAGCTTTCTTT	CASSQQTGGGGRAEAFF
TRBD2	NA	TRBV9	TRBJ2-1	TGTGCCAGCAGCGTAGGAACCAGCGGGGGTTACAATGAGCAGTTCTTC	CASSVGTSGGYNEQFF
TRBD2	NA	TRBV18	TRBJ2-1	TGTGCCAGCTCACCTCTAGCGGGAGGGTCCCTATTGCGGGAGCAGTTCTTC	CASSPLAGGSLLREQFF
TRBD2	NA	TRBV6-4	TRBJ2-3	TGTGCCAGCAGTGACTCCGGCGGGGGGAATACGCAGTATTTT	CASSDSGGGNTQYF
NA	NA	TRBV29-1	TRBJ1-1	TGCAGCGTCGAGAGAGGGTTGAACACTGAAGCTTTCTTT	CSVERGLNTEAFF
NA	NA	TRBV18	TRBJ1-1	TGTGCCAGCTCACCACAACAGCTAAATATGAACACTGAAGCTTTCTTT	CASSPQQLNMNTEAFF
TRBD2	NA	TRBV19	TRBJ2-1	TGTGCCAGTAGTGCTTACTCCTTAGCGGGAGGGGACAATGAGCAGTTCTTC	CASSAYSLAGGDNEQFF
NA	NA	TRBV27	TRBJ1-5	TGTGCCAGCAGACCGCTGGCAGGGGCGAGCAATCAGCCCCAGCATTTT	CASRPLAGASNQPQHF
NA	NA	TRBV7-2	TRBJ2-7	TGTGCCAGCAGCTTAGCTTTGGAGGGCTACGAGCAGTACTTC	CASSLALEGYEQYF
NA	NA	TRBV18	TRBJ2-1	TGTGCCAGCTCACCACAATTTAGTCGGGGTGGGACCTACAATGAGCAGTTCTTC	CASSPQFSRGGTYNEQFF
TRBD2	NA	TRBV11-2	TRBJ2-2	TGTGCCAGCAGCTTAGGTAAAGGGACTACTAGATCGAACACCGGGGAGCTGTTTTTT	CASSLGKGTTRSNTGELFF
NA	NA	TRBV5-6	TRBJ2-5	TGTGCCAGCAGCTTGGACTATGCCGAGACCCAGTACTTC	CASSLDYAETQYF
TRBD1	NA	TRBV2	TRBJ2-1	TGTGCCAGCCACCGGGACAGATACAATGAGCAGTTCTTC	CASHRDRYNEQFF
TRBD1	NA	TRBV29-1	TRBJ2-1	TGCAGCGTTGAAAAGGGGAGGGGGACAGGGAATTTCTTC	CSVEKGRGTGNFF
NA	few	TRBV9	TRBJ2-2	TGTGCCAGCAGCGTCTACGGGACGAACACCGGGGAGCTGTTTTTT	CASSVYGTNTGELFF
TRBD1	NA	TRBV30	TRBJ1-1	TGTGCCTGCGATATAACAGGGGGCACTGAAGCTTTCTTT	CACDITGGTEAFF
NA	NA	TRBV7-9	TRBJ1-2	TGTGCCAGCAGCTTAGTGGCCGGGGGGTATGGCTACACCTTC	CASSLVAGGYGYTF
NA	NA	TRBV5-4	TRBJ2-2	TGTGCCAGCAGCTTAGCGGACTACGGGGAGCTGTTTTTT	CASSLADYGELFF
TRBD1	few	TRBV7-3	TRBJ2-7	TGTGCCAGCAGCTTAATGGGACAGGGGGCGGACGAGCAGTACTTC	CASSLMGQGADEQYF
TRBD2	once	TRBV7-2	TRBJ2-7	TGTGCCAGCAGCTTAGCCGCGGGAGCGGAATCCTACGAGCAGTACTTC	CASSLAAGAESYEQYF
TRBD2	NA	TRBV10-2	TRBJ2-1	TGCGCCACCCTGGGACTAGCGGGACTCGGATCGTACAATGAGCAGTTCTTC	CATLGLAGLGSYNEQFF
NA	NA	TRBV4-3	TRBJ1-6	TGCGCCAGCAGCCAAGTTGTAGAGAATAATTCACCCCTCCACTTT	CASSQVVENNSPLHF
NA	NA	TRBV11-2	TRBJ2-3	TGTGCCAGCAGCCAAAGACAGTCCAGAAGCACAGATACGCAGTATTTT	CASSQRQSRSTDTQYF
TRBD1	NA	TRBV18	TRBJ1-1	TGTGCCAGCTCTCCGGACAGGGGAGGGACAACTGAAGCTTTCTTT	CASSPDRGGTTEAFF
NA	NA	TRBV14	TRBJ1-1	TGTGCCAGCAGCCAAGAAAGTTGGCTTGAAGCTTTCTTT	CASSQESWLEAFF
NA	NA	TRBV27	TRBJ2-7	TGTGCCAGCAGTTTAGGGGCCCTAGGGGGATCAGGGCAGTACTTC	CASSLGALGGSGQYF